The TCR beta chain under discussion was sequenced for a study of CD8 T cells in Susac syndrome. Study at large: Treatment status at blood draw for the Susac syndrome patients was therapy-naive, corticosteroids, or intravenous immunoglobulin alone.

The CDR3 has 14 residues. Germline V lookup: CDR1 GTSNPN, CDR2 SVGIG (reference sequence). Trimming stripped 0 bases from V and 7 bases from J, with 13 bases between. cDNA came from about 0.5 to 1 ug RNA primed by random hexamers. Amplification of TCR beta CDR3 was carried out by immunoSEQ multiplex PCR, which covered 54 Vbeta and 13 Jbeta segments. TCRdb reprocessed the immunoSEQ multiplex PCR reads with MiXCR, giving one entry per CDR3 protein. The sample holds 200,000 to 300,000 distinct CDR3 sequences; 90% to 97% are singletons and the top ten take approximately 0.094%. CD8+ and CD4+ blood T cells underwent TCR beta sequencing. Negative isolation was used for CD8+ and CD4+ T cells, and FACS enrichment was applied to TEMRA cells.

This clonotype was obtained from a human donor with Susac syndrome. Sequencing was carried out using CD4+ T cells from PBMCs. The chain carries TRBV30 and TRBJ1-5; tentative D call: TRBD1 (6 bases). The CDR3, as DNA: TGTGCCTGGAGTGTACGAGAGGGGGACCAGCCCCAGCATTTT. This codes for CAWSVREGDQPQHF.